These 7 T cell receptor beta chains were sequenced from one sample in a study of OX40 agonist ivuxolimab in advanced cancers. Method: immunoSEQ multiplex PCR; TCRdb's copy keeps in-frame clones and lacks some. The table lists some 70,000 clones, 85% to 95% of them singletons. Source: CD4+ or CD8+ T cells sorted from blood, taken in a trial of the OX40 agonist ivuxolimab. Receptors were obtained from an adult with an advanced solid tumor such as melanoma, head and neck, liver or kidney cancer.

The rearrangement joins TRBV9 to TRBJ1-1; unclear D gene. CDR3 length equals 15 residues. Germline CDR1 reads SGDLS; CDR2 reads YYNGEE. V was clipped by 0 bases and J by 0 bases, with 9 bases between them. CDR3 amino acids: CASSVEGNMNTEAFF. In nucleotides, the CDR3 is TGTGCCAGCAGCGTAGAGGGAAACATGAACACTGAAGCTTTCTTT.

This rearrangement joins TRBV11-2 to TRBJ1-2; TRBD1 matches 9 bases. Germline CDR1 and CDR2: SGHAT and FQNNGV. Trimming at V came to 5 bases and at J to 2 bases, leaving 9 bases not matched to a gene. This CDR3 region has 16 residues. CDR3: CASSRTGVGSNYGYTF. CDR3 bases: TGTGCCAGCAGCCGGACAGGGGTGGGTTCCAACTATGGCTACACCTTC.

The chain is built from TRBV7-3 and TRBJ2-5; 9 bases match TRBD2. V lost 1 base and J lost 5; bases outside the gene matches: 5. Per germline, CDR1 SGHTA and CDR2 FQGTGA. CDR3 size: 15 residues. CDR3 coding DNA: TGTGCCAGCAGCTTAATGCCGGCGGGAGGGGAGACCCAGTACTTC. Its translation: CASSLMPAGGETQYF. The whole variable domain, filled in from reference TRBV7-3 and TRBJ2-5, reads GAGVSQTPSNKVTEKGKYVELRCDPISGHTALYWYRQSLGQGPEFLIYFQGTGAADDSGLPNDRFFAVRPEGSVSTLKIQRTERGDSAVYLCASSLMPAGGETQYFGPGTRLLVL.

The chain is built from TRBV19 and TRBJ1-4; TRBD1 agrees at 8 bases. This CDR3 region has 13 residues. CDR1 is LNHDA, CDR2 SQIVND, per germline (reference sequence). Losses at the gene ends were 5 bases for V and 4 bases for J; bases not matched to a gene: 0. The CDR3 bases are TGTGCCAGTAGTGACAGGGGTAATGAAAAACTGTTTTTT. Translation gives CASSDRGNEKLFF.

This clone was counted only a few times. The chain recombines TRBV5-3 with TRBJ1-6, with D possibly being TRBD1 (5 bases). TRBV5-3 is an ORF, and what it does is uncertain. V dropped 3 bases and J dropped 9 bases, with 13 bases sitting between them. The CDR3 runs to 14 residues. The chain's CDR3 is CARSSGGTASPLHF. The CDR3 DNA is TGTGCCAGAAGCTCCGGGGGGACTGCTTCACCCCTCCACTTT.

This clone was seen just once. J is TRBJ2-7 and V is TRBV10-1; 10 positions match TRBD1. Germline lookup yields CDR1 WNHNN and CDR2 SYGVQD (reference sequence). The trim removed 8 bases at V and 6 bases at J, leaving 4 bases unmatched. This CDR3 has 12 residues. CDR3 loop: CASGTGAGEQYF. The CDR3 nucleotides are TGCGCCAGCGGGACAGGGGCGGGCGAGCAGTACTTC.

V is TRBV18 and J is TRBJ1-1; TRBD1 might be the D (5 bases). V was trimmed by 6 bases and J by 0 bases, leaving 8 bases between them. Germline lookup yields CDR1 KGHSH and CDR2 LQKENI. The length of the CDR3 is 13 residues. The DNA of the CDR3 is TGTGCCAGCTCTCAGGGACTGAACACTGAAGCTTTCTTT. Amino acids: CASSQGLNTEAFF. The complete variable domain, with remaining parts taken from reference TRBV18 and TRBJ1-1, reads NAGVMQNPRHLVRRRGQEARLRCSPMKGHSHVYWYRQLPEEGLKFMVYLQKENIIDESGMPKERFSAEFPKEGPSILRIQQVVRGDSAAYFCASSQGLNTEAFFGQGTRLTVV.